These T cell receptor beta chains were read from a single sample in a study of cytomegalovirus exposure and HLA in healthy donors. Clones were sequenced by immunoSEQ multiplex PCR, and TCRdb holds only the in-frame ones, with some missing. The sample has some 160,000 clones; 80% are singletons. The sequenced sample was PBMCs. The receptors were gathered from a man between 35 and 55 years old in good health and CMV-seronegative. Each CDR3 is given with its conserved first and last residue. A D gene is named only where the DNA matches it firmly. Rows give clone size only sometimes, using once, few, many, or a class for an expanded clone.

cdr3_nt	cdr3_aa	d_call	clone_size	v_call	j_call
TGTGCCAGCAGCGCGCACACCCGGGGCAATCAGCCCCAGCATTTT	CASSAHTRGNQPQHF	NA	once	TRBV7-2	TRBJ1-5
TGTGCCAGCAGCTTAGCCCGTGCGGGGGGGCGGAACGAGCAGTACTTC	CASSLARAGGRNEQYF	TRBD2	once	TRBV7-9	TRBJ2-7
TGTGCCAGTAGCGGACTAGCGGGAAACCCGAGCTCCTACAATGAGCAGTTCTTC	CASSGLAGNPSSYNEQFF	TRBD2	NA	TRBV19	TRBJ2-1
TGTGCCAGCAGCGTTGACAGCGACTATGGCTACACCTTC	CASSVDSDYGYTF	NA	NA	TRBV9	TRBJ1-2
TGTGCCAGCAGCTTAAGCAGGGGTGGCGGCTACACCTTC	CASSLSRGGGYTF	NA	NA	TRBV7-2	TRBJ1-2
TGCGCCAGCAGCCTAGTCGAGGTTAATAATGAAAAACTGTTTTTT	CASSLVEVNNEKLFF	NA	NA	TRBV4-1	TRBJ1-4
TGTGCCACCGGGACAGGGAATTACGAGCAGTACTTC	CATGTGNYEQYF	TRBD1	NA	TRBV10-3	TRBJ2-7
TGCGCCAGCAGCCAGGACAGGGCGACCCAGTACTTC	CASSQDRATQYF	TRBD1	NA	TRBV5-1	TRBJ2-5
TGTGCCAGCAGCCAAACAGGGAACGAGCAGTACTTC	CASSQTGNEQYF	NA	once	TRBV6-5	TRBJ2-7
TGTGCCAGCAGCTCTCTAGCGGGAGGGGCCTACGAGCAGTACTTC	CASSSLAGGAYEQYF	TRBD2	NA	TRBV11-3	TRBJ2-7
TGCGCCAGCATGGCCGGTAGCGCGGATACGCAGTATTTT	CASMAGSADTQYF	NA	few	TRBV5-1	TRBJ2-3
TGTGCCAGCAGTCCCGCTACAGGGGAATTGGGCGGCTACACCTTC	CASSPATGELGGYTF	TRBD1	NA	TRBV2	TRBJ1-2
TGTGCCTGGAGTCGGGGTAAAAATGAAAAACTGTTTTTT	CAWSRGKNEKLFF	NA	NA	TRBV30	TRBJ1-4
TGCGCCAGCAGCTTAGGCGGAGATGAGACCCAGTACTTC	CASSLGGDETQYF	NA	NA	TRBV5-1	TRBJ2-5
TGTGCCAGCAGCCAAATACCTGGGACAGGGAGGTCCTACGAGCAGTACTTC	CASSQIPGTGRSYEQYF	TRBD1	once	TRBV14	TRBJ2-7
TGCGCCAGCAGCTTCAACCCGGGACAGGGAGACACCATATATTTT	CASSFNPGQGDTIYF	TRBD1	NA	TRBV5-1	TRBJ1-3
TGTGCCAGCAGCGTAGAGAGCGGGAGTCCCGATACGCAGTATTTT	CASSVESGSPDTQYF	TRBD2	NA	TRBV9	TRBJ2-3
TGCGCCAGCAGCTTAACTTCTCTAAGCTCCTATAATTCACCCCTCCACTTT	CASSLTSLSSYNSPLHF	NA	NA	TRBV5-1	TRBJ1-6
TGTGCCAGCAAACTAGCGGAAAACAATGAGCAGTTCTTC	CASKLAENNEQFF	TRBD2	NA	TRBV27	TRBJ2-1
TGTGCCAGCAGCGGACAGGGGTTCAATGGCTACACCTTC	CASSGQGFNGYTF	TRBD1	NA	TRBV7-8	TRBJ1-2
TGTGCCAGCTCACCGAGTTTGGACAGGGGGCCGGACGAGCAGTACTTC	CASSPSLDRGPDEQYF	TRBD1	NA	TRBV18	TRBJ2-7
TGCGCCAGCAGCCCTAGCAGCGGGTACCAAGAGACCCAGTACTTC	CASSPSSGYQETQYF	NA	NA	TRBV4-1	TRBJ2-5
TGTGCCAGCAGCCAAGCAGGGAGGAATCAGCCCCAGCATTTT	CASSQAGRNQPQHF	NA	NA	TRBV14	TRBJ1-5
TGCGCCAGCAGCTCCATTAGCGGGAGTTCGGTCGGGGAGCTGTTTTTT	CASSSISGSSVGELFF	TRBD2	few	TRBV5-1	TRBJ2-2
TGTGCCAGCAGTGCTGCCAGATCACCCGGGGAGCTGTTTTTT	CASSAARSPGELFF	NA	NA	TRBV6-1	TRBJ2-2
TGTGCCAGCAGTTCGACTCCTGGGACAGGGGGCGAAAAACTGTTTTTT	CASSSTPGTGGEKLFF	TRBD1	NA	TRBV9	TRBJ1-4
TGTGCCAGCTCACCGTCGGAAGGGGCTGACGGGGAGCTGTTTTTT	CASSPSEGADGELFF	NA	NA	TRBV18	TRBJ2-2
TGTGCCAGCTCACCATCTCTCTTTCAGCGGCGGGGAGAGACCCAGTACTTC	CASSPSLFQRRGETQYF	NA	NA	TRBV18	TRBJ2-5
TGTGCCAGTAGTCCCCCCAGCGCGGGCACAGATACGCAGTATTTT	CASSPPSAGTDTQYF	NA	NA	TRBV19	TRBJ2-3
TGTGCCAGCAGCCCTTGGACAGGACGAACAGATACGCAGTATTTT	CASSPWTGRTDTQYF	TRBD1	NA	TRBV5-6	TRBJ2-3
TGTGCCTGGAGTGTAGACAGCACCTACGAGCAGTACTTC	CAWSVDSTYEQYF	NA	NA	TRBV30	TRBJ2-7
TGTGCCAGCAGCTGGACTGGGACAGGGCAGGTGCGTGGTGAAAAACTGTTTTTT	CASSWTGTGQVRGEKLFF	TRBD1	NA	TRBV7-9	TRBJ1-4
TGTGCCAGCAGCTCCGGACTAGCAGGAGCCGAGCAGTACTTC	CASSSGLAGAEQYF	TRBD2	NA	TRBV7-9	TRBJ2-7
TGTGCTAGGGAAGGACGGAGCGGCACCTATAATTCACCCCTCCACTTT	CAREGRSGTYNSPLHF	NA	few	TRBV12-5	TRBJ1-6
TGCGCCAGCAGCCAAGAAGGGGGACGAGTCAATCAGCCCCAGCATTTT	CASSQEGGRVNQPQHF	NA	NA	TRBV4-1	TRBJ1-5
TGTGCCAGCTCACCCACAGGTCCGGACTATGGCTACACCTTC	CASSPTGPDYGYTF	NA	NA	TRBV18	TRBJ1-2
TGTGCCAGTCGGGGACAGACCAAAAACATTCAGTACTTC	CASRGQTKNIQYF	TRBD1	NA	TRBV6-6	TRBJ2-4
TGCAGCGTTGAAATATCGAGAGTTTTGAACACTGAAGCTTTCTTT	CSVEISRVLNTEAFF	NA	few	TRBV29-1	TRBJ1-1
TGTGCCAGCAGCGGAGAATCCGGGACTTGCTCTCCCTACGAGCAGTACTTC	CASSGESGTCSPYEQYF	NA	NA	TRBV21-1	TRBJ2-7
TGCGCCAGCAGCGCAGGACAGGGGCAAGAGACCCAGTACTTC	CASSAGQGQETQYF	TRBD1	NA	TRBV4-1	TRBJ2-5
TGTGCCAGCAGTCTTGGCACCGGAGGGGACACCATATATTTT	CASSLGTGGDTIYF	NA	NA	TRBV7-9	TRBJ1-3
TGTGCCAGCAGCGGCAGACAGGTATCACCCCTCCACTTT	CASSGRQVSPLHF	NA	NA	TRBV9	TRBJ1-6